This T cell receptor (beta chain) was observed in a study of blood T cell repertoires in COVID-19. At the level of the study: Some COVID-19 samples were acute and others convalescent; all came from the United States, Italy and Spain. Nucleic acid was either cDNA or gDNA, and it came from T cells, B-cell-depleted T cells, or PBMCs.

From germline, CDR1 is KGHSH and CDR2 LQKENI. The CDR3 has 15 amino acids. Trimming took 6 bases from V and 8 from J, leaving 21 bases between them. The method was immunoSEQ multiplex PCR; TCRdb's version includes in-frame clones alone and lacks a portion of them. The sample holds about 70,000 clones, roughly 84% seen once. This chain joins TRBV18 and TRBJ2-3, with D maybe TRBD1 (5 bases). The sequenced sample consisted of peripheral blood. This clonotype was obtained from a woman older than 75 with active or convalescent COVID-19. This chain's CDR3 is CASSLNGAIQTTQYF. CDR3 nucleotide sequence: TGTGCCAGCTCTCTAAATGGGGCAATACAGACTACGCAGTATTTT.